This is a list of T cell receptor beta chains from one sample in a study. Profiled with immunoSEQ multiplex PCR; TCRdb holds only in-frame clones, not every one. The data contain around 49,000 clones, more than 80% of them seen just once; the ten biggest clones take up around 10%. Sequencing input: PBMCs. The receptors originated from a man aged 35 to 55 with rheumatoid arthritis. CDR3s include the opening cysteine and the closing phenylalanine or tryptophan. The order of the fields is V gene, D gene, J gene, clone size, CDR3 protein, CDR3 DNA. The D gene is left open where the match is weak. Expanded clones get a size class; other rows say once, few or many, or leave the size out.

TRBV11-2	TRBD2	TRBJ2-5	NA	CASKPAGSGGETQYF	TGTGCCAGTAAACCGGCGGGCTCCGGGGGGGAGACCCAGTACTTC
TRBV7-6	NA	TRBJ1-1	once	CASSLLREAFF	TGTGCCAGCAGCTTATTACGGGAAGCTTTCTTT
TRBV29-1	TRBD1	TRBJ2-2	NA	CSVGWTGMSGELFF	TGCAGCGTTGGTTGGACAGGGATGTCCGGGGAGCTGTTTTTT
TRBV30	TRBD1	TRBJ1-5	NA	CAWSEGTELNQPQHF	TGTGCCTGGAGTGAGGGGACAGAACTCAATCAGCCCCAGCATTTT
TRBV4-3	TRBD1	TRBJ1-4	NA	CASSRDSHEKLFF	TGCGCCAGCAGCAGGGACAGCCATGAAAAACTGTTTTTT
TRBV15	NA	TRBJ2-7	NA	CATSRDPPAYYEQYF	TGTGCCACCAGCAGAGATCCCCCAGCGTACTACGAGCAGTACTTC
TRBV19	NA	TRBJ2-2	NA	CASAEFNTGELFF	TGTGCCAGCGCAGAGTTCAACACCGGGGAGCTGTTTTTT
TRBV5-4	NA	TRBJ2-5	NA	CASSYQETQYF	TGTGCCAGCAGTTACCAAGAGACCCAGTACTTC
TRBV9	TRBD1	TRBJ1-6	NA	CASSVEGGSYNSPLHF	TGTGCCAGCAGCGTAGAAGGGGGCTCATATAATTCACCCCTCCACTTT
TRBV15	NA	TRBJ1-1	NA	CATSRDLGDEAFF	TGTGCCACCAGCAGAGATTTGGGGGACGAAGCTTTCTTT
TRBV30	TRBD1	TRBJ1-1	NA	CAWRAGTGLMNTEAFF	TGTGCCTGGAGGGCCGGGACAGGCCTTATGAACACTGAAGCTTTCTTT
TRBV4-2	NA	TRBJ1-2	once	CASSQELGLSYGYTF	TGTGCCAGCAGCCAAGAGCTGGGTTTAAGCTATGGCTACACCTTC
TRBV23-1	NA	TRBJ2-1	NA	CASSPFRDPYYNEQFF	TGCGCCAGCAGTCCTTTCCGGGACCCCTACTACAATGAGCAGTTCTTC
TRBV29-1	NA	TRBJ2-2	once	CSVVVTGELFF	TGCAGCGTTGTGGTAACCGGGGAGCTGTTTTTT
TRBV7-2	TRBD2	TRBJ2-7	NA	CASSLEGLAGLYEQYF	TGTGCCAGCAGCTTAGAGGGTCTAGCGGGCCTTTACGAGCAGTACTTC
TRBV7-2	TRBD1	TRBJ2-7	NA	CASSLTGTVSYEQYF	TGTGCCAGCAGCCTCACCGGGACAGTTTCCTACGAGCAGTACTTC
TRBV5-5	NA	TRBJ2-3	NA	CASSLGLGISTDTQYF	TGTGCCAGCAGCTTGGGACTAGGTATTAGCACAGATACGCAGTATTTT
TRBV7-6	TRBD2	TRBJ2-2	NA	CASSNTGTSGHTGELFF	TGTGCCAGCAGCAATACCGGGACTAGCGGACATACCGGGGAGCTGTTTTTT
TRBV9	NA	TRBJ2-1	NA	CASSVGGAGNEQFF	TGTGCCAGCAGCGTGGGCGGAGCGGGTAATGAGCAGTTCTTC
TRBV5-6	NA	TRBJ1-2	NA	CASSQTWGYTF	TGTGCCAGCAGCCAAACGTGGGGCTACACCTTC
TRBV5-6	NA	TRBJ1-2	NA	CASAHRKGYTF	TGTGCCAGCGCACATCGTAAGGGCTACACCTTC
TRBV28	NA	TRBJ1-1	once	CASSSDTGEAFF	TGTGCCAGCAGTTCTGACACCGGTGAAGCTTTCTTT
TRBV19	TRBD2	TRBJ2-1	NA	CASRRRERDYNEQFF	TGTGCCAGTAGGCGTAGGGAGCGGGACTACAATGAGCAGTTCTTC
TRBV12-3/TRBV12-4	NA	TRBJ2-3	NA	CASRGGADTQYF	TGTGCCAGCAGGGGGGGAGCAGATACGCAGTATTTT
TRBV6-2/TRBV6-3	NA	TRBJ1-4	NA	CASSYTGVAEKLFF	TGTGCCAGCAGTTACACGGGGGTGGCTGAAAAACTGTTTTTT
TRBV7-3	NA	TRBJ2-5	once	CASSDGSGRGETQYF	TGTGCCAGCAGCGACGGGTCCGGGAGAGGAGAGACCCAGTACTTC
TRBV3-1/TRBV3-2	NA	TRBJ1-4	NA	CASSFKRGANEKLFF	TGTGCCAGCAGTTTCAAGCGGGGGGCTAATGAAAAACTGTTTTTT
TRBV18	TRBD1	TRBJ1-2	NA	CASSSWGTGSIDYGYTF	TGTGCCAGCTCATCTTGGGGGACAGGGAGCATTGACTATGGCTACACCTTC
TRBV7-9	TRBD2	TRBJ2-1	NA	CASIPIGSGIFNEQFF	TGTGCCAGCATCCCCATCGGCAGCGGGATTTTCAATGAGCAGTTCTTC
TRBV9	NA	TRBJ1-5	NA	CASSVAGGPQPQHF	TGTGCCAGCAGCGTAGCTGGGGGGCCCCAGCCCCAGCATTTT
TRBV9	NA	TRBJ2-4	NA	CASSSFGLAKNIQYF	TGTGCCAGCAGCTCCTTCGGCCTAGCCAAAAACATTCAGTACTTC
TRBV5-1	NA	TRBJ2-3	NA	CASSLVSQGKGDTQYF	TGCGCCAGCAGCTTGGTTAGTCAGGGAAAGGGGGATACGCAGTATTTT
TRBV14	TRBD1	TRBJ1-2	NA	CASSQEFRGIYGYTF	TGTGCCAGCAGCCAAGAGTTCAGGGGGATCTATGGCTACACCTTC
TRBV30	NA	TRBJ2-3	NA	CAWAYNHGQYF	TGTGCCTGGGCCTATAACCACGGGCAGTATTTT
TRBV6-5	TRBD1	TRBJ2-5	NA	CASRLEGQGAETQYF	TGTGCCAGCCGCCTAGAGGGACAGGGAGCAGAGACCCAGTACTTC
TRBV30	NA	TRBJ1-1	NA	CAWIINRVRPEAFF	TGTGCCTGGATTATTAACAGGGTGAGACCTGAAGCTTTCTTT
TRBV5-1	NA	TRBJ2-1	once	CASSMGNPEQFF	TGCGCCAGCAGCATGGGGAATCCCGAGCAGTTCTTC
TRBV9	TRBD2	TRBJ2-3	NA	CASSVLAGGTQYF	TGTGCCAGCAGCGTACTAGCGGGGGGTACGCAGTATTTT
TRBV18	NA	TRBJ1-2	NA	CASSPEGYYGYTF	TGTGCCAGCTCACCGGAGGGATACTATGGCTACACCTTC
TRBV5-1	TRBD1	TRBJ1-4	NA	CASSFGTAYEKLFF	TGCGCCAGCAGCTTCGGGACAGCCTATGAAAAACTGTTTTTT
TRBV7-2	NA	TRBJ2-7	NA	CASSQLADPYEQYF	TGTGCCAGCAGCCAGCTAGCCGACCCCTACGAGCAGTACTTC
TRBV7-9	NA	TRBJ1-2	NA	CASSRRQGYGYTF	TGTGCCAGCAGCCGCAGACAAGGGTATGGCTACACCTTC
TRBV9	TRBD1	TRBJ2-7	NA	CASSARDRGSYEQYF	TGTGCCAGCAGCGCAAGGGACAGGGGCTCCTACGAGCAGTACTTC
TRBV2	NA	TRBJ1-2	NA	CASRRTGSSNYGYTF	TGTGCCAGCAGAAGAACAGGGTCCTCTAACTATGGCTACACCTTC
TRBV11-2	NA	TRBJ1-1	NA	CASSSLPQTNTEAFF	TGTGCCAGCAGCTCCCTACCTCAGACGAACACTGAAGCTTTCTTT
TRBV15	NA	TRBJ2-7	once	CATSRGTGHSYEQYF	TGTGCCACCAGCAGGGGTACAGGTCACTCCTACGAGCAGTACTTC
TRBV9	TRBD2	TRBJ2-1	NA	CASSTGREGRVNEQFF	TGTGCCAGCAGCACAGGTCGGGAGGGCCGAGTGAATGAGCAGTTCTTC
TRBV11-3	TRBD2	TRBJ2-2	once	CASSLDHLAGDTGELFF	TGTGCCAGCAGCTTAGATCACCTAGCGGGGGACACCGGGGAGCTGTTTTTT
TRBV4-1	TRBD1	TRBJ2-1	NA	CASSQRDRTPPDQVF	TGCGCCAGCAGCCAGCGGGACAGGACTCCTCCTGACCAGGTCTTC
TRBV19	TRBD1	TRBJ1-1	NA	CASYRDSLNTEAFF	TGTGCCAGTTACAGGGACAGCTTGAACACTGAAGCTTTCTTT
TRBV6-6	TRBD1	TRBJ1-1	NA	CASSLYGQGPTEAFF	TGTGCCAGCAGTCTCTACGGACAGGGGCCCACTGAAGCTTTCTTT
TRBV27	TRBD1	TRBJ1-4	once	CASSVGQGKVTTNEKLFF	TGTGCCAGCAGTGTGGGACAGGGGAAGGTAACAACTAATGAAAAACTGTTTTTT
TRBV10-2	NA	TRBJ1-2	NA	CASSEGLGYGYTF	TGCGCCAGCAGTGAGGGGTTAGGCTATGGCTACACCTTC
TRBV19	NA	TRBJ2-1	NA	CASRTSRRGYRDEQFF	TGTGCCAGTAGAACTAGTCGACGGGGCTACAGGGATGAGCAGTTCTTC